This entry is about one T cell receptor beta chain. This clone's antigen is unknown. No much larger clone is present one base from it, and per-base qualities are unavailable. Whole blood was collected in K2EDTA tubes by collaborating institutions according to the institutions' own protocols. For TCRbeta analysis, collaborators shipped samples as frozen whole blood, isolated PBMCs, or DNA extracted from either of those sample types. CDR1 and CDR2 are drawn from the germline V gene: SGHVS, FQNEAQ. The CDR3 measures 11 amino acids from cysteine to phenylalanine. Only CDR3 DNA remains: 33 bases, in frame from the first base. V was cut back by 3 bases and J by 11 bases, leaving a gap of 10 bases between them. The sample belongs to a study of blood T cell repertoires in COVID-19 (dated by TCRdb to the early 2020s). For the study in its entirety: Samples covering the acute and convalescent phases of COVID-19 were provided by collaborators in the United States, Italy and Spain. Where available, HLA class I and class II types were obtained from metadata supplied by the sample provider rather than from assay-based typing. A de-identified subject ID, COVID-19 status, age in years and sex were almost always included in the sample metadata. The samples were drawn from the first 160 participants of the ongoing ImmuneRACE study and from 950 to 1,500 subjects provided by 6 global collaborators. Deeply sampled blood TCRbeta repertoires from subjects exposed to, actively infected with, or recovered from COVID-19 were included in the dataset. The prospective study material was composed of cDNA or gDNA derived from T cells, B-cell-depleted T cells, or PBMCs. The repertoires were made available in a free public database intended to serve as a resource for research on the immune response to SARS-CoV-2.

The investigation overall reported the following: Clinical and demographic metadata were provided uncurated, with the amount varying by source and participant.

TCRbeta CDR3 regions were amplified from genomic DNA by means of the immunoSEQ Assay, a bias-controlled multiplex PCR. On the authors' methods: Within the assay, amplification of reference gene primers was used to estimate how many nucleated cells each sample contained. To quantify the absolute abundance of each unique TCRbeta CDR3 rearrangement, sequence reads were collapsed and filtered. For each sample, productive Simpson clonality was calculated by taking the square root of Simpson's diversity index across productive rearrangements. TCRdb holds this immuneACCESS table with in-frame rearrangements only. Some clones are missing; in checked studies, unresolved V genes explain under half, and the rest has no known cause. That table gives V, J and clone size, and the DNA gave D and trimming. The sample table lists over 60,000 clones, over 75% of them with a count of one. In total, the top ten clones hold about 11% of the sample.

This sequence uses TRBV7-8 and TRBJ1-1; the D gene is possibly TRBD1, with 5 bases matching. The receptor was isolated from a man between 65 and 85 years old with active or convalescent COVID-19. The sample was peripheral blood. The DNA sequence is TGTGCCAGCAGCTTGCGGGGCTTGGCTTTCTTT. Translated, this gives CASSLRGLAFF.